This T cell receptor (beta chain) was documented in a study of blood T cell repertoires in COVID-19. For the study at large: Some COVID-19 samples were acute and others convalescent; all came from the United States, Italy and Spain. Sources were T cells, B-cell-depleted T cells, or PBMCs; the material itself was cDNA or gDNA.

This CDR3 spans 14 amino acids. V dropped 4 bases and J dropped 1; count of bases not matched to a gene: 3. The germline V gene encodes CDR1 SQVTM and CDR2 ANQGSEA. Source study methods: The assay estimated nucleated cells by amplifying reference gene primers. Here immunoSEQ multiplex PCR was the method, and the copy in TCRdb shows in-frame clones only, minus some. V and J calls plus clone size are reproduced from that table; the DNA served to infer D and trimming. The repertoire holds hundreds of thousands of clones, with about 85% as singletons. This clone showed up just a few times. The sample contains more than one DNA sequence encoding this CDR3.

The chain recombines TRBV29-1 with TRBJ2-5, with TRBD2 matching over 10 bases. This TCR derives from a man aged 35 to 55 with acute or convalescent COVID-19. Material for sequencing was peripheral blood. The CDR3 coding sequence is TGCAGCGTTGGTTTAGCGGGAGGCCAAGAGACCCAGTACTTC. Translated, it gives CSVGLAGGQETQYF. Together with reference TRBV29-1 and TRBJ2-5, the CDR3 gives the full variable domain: SAVISQKPSRDICQRGTSLTIQCQVDSQVTMMFWYRQQPGQSLTLIATANQGSEATYESGFVIDKFPISRPNLTFSTLTVSNMSPEDSSIYLCSVGLAGGQETQYFGPGTRLLVL.